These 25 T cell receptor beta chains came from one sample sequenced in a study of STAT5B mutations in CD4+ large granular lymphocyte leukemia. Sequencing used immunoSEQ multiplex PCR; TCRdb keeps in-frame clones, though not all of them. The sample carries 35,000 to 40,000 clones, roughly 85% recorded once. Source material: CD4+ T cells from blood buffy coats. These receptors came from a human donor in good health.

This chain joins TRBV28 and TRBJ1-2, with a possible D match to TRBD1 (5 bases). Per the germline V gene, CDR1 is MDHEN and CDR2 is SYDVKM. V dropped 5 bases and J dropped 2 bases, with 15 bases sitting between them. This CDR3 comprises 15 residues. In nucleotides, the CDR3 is TGTGCCAGCAGTACACCGCGGGGGGGGAACTATGGCTACACCTTC. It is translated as CASSTPRGGNYGYTF.

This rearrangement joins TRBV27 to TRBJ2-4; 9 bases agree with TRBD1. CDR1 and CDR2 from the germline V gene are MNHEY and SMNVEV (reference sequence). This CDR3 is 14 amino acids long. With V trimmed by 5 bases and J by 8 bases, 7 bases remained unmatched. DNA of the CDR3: TGTGCCAGCAGTAAACCGGGACAGGGAGACATTCAGTACTTC. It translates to CASSKPGQGDIQYF.

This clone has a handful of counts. CDR3 DNA: TGTGCCAGCAGCCCCCGGGACAGGGCTGGCTACGAGCAGTACTTC. Protein: CASSPRDRAGYEQYF. V gene TRBV7-2 combines with J gene TRBJ2-7; TRBD1 agrees at 9 bases. The germline V gene has CDR1 SGHTA and CDR2 FQGNSA. Trimming cost V 5 bases and J 3 bases; bases outside gene matches: 8. This CDR3 is 15 amino acids long.

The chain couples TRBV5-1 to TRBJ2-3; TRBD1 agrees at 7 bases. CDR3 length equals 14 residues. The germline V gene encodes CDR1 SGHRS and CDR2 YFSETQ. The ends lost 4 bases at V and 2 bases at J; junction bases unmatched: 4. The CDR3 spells CASSDRVPTDTQYF. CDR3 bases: TGCGCCAGCAGCGACAGGGTGCCCACAGATACGCAGTATTTT.

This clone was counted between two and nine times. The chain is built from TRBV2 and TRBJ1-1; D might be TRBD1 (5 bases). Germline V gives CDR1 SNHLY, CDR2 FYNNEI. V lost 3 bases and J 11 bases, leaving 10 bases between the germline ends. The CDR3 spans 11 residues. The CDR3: CASSEVWDAFF. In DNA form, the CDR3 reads TGTGCCAGCAGTGAGGTCTGGGACGCTTTCTTT. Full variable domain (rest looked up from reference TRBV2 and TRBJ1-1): EPEVTQTPSHQVTQMGQEVILRCVPISNHLYFYWYRQILGQKVEFLVSFYNNEISEKSEIFDDQFSVERPDGSNFTLKIRSTKLEDSAMYFCASSEVWDAFFGQGTRLTVV.

The CDR3 is CASSLRQGWQETQYF. The CDR3 DNA reads TGTGCCAGCAGCTTGAGACAGGGCTGGCAAGAGACCCAGTACTTC. The chain couples TRBV5-6 to TRBJ2-5; TRBD1 matches at 7 bases. The CDR3 runs to 15 residues. After removal of 1 base from V and 2 bases from J, the junction contained 5 bases not matched to a gene. The V gene's germline CDR1 is SGHDT and CDR2 YYEEEE.

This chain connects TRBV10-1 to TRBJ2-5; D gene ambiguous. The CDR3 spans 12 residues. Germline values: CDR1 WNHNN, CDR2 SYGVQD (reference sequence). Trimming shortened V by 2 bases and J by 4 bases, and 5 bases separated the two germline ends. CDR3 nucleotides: TGCGCCAGCAGTGAGGGCCGAGAGACCCAGTACTTC. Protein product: CASSEGRETQYF.

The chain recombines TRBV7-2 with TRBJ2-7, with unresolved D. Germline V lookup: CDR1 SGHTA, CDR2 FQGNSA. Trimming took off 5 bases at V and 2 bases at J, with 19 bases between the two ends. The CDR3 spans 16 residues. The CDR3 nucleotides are TGTGCCAGCAGCCCATTATCCTGGACGGTGGCCTACGAGCAGTACTTC. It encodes CASSPLSWTVAYEQYF.

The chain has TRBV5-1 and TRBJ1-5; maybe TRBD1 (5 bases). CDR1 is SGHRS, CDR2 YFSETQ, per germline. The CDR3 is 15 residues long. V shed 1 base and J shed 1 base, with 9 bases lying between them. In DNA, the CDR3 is TGCGCCAGCAGCTTGAAAGGGGACAGCAATCAGCCCCAGCATTTT. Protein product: CASSLKGDSNQPQHF.

CDR3 loop: CAIGGDNQPQHF. The CDR3 DNA follows: TGTGCCATCGGCGGGGACAATCAGCCCCAGCATTTT. The J gene is TRBJ1-5, the V gene TRBV10-3; D gene unclear. The length of the CDR3 is 12 residues. Trimming stripped 8 bases from V and 3 bases from J, with 8 bases between. Germline CDR1 reads ENHRY; CDR2 reads SYGVKD.

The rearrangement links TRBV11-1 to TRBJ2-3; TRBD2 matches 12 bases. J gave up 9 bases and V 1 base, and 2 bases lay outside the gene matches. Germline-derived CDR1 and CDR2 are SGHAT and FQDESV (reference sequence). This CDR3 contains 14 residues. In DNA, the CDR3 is TGTGCCAGCAGCTTAGTACTAGCGGGAGGAACGCAGTATTTT. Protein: CASSLVLAGGTQYF.

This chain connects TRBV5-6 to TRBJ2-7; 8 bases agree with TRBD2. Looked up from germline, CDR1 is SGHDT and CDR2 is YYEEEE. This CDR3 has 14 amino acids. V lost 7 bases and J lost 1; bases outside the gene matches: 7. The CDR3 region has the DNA TGTGCCAGCGGGTCTAGCGGGCCTTCCTACGAGCAGTACTTC. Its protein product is CASGSSGPSYEQYF. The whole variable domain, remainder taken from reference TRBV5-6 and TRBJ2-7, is DAGVTQSPTHLIKTRGQQVTLRCSPKSGHDTVSWYQQALGQGPQFIFQYYEEEERQRGNFPDRFSGHQFPNYSSELNVNALLLGDSALYLCASGSSGPSYEQYFGPGTRLTVT.

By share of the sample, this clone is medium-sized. CDR3 nucleotides: TGTGCCAGCAGCTTAGAATGGGGACAGAAAAACACTGAAGCTTTCTTT. Translating gives CASSLEWGQKNTEAFF. The chain recombines TRBV11-2 with TRBJ1-1; 7 positions match TRBD1. This CDR3 has 16 residues. CDR1 and CDR2 from the germline V gene are SGHAT and FQNNGV. Losses at the gene ends were 0 bases for V and 2 bases for J; bases not matched to a gene: 6. Looking up the rest from reference TRBV11-2 and TRBJ1-1 gives the full variable domain: EAGVAQSPRYKIIEKRQSVAFWCNPISGHATLYWYQQILGQGPKLLIQFQNNGVVDDSQLPKDRFSAERLKGVDSTLKIQPAKLEDSAVYLCASSLEWGQKNTEAFFGQGTRLTVV.

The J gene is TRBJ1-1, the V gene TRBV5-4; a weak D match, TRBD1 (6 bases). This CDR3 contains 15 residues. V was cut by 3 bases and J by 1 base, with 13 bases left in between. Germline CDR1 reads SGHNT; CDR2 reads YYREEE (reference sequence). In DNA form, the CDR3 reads TGTGCCAGCAGCTGGGACCGCAGGGGGAACACTGAAGCTTTCTTT. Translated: CASSWDRRGNTEAFF.

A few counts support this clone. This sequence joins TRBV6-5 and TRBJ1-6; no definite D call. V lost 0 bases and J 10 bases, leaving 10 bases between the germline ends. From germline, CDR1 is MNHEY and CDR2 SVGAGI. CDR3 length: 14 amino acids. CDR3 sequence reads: CASSYSVRESPLHF. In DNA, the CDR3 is TGTGCCAGCAGTTACTCGGTCAGAGAGTCACCCCTCCACTTT.

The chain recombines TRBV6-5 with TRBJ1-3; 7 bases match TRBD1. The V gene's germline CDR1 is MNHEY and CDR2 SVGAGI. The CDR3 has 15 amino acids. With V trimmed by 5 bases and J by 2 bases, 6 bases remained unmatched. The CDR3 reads CASSRGPQTGNTIYF. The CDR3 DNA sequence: TGTGCCAGCAGTAGGGGGCCGCAGACTGGAAACACCATATATTTT.

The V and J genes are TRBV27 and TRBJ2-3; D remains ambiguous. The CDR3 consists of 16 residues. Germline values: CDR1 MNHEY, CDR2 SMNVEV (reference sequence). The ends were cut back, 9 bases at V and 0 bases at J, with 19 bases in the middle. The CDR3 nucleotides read TGTGCCAGTCGCTCCTGGTCGGCCGCTAGCACAGATACGCAGTATTTT. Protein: CASRSWSAASTDTQYF.

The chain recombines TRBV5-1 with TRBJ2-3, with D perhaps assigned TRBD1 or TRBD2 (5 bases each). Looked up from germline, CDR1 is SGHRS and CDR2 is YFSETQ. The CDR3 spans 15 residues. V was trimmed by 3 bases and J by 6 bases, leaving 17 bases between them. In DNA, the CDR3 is TGCGCCAGCAGCTCGGGGCAGGCCCTGGCGGATACGCAGTATTTT. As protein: CASSSGQALADTQYF.

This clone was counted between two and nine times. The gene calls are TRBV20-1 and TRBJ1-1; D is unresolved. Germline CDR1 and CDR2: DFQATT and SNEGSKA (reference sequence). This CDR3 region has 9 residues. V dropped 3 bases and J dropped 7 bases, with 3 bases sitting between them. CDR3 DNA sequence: TGCAGTGCTAGTTTTGAAGCTTTCTTT. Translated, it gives CSASFEAFF.

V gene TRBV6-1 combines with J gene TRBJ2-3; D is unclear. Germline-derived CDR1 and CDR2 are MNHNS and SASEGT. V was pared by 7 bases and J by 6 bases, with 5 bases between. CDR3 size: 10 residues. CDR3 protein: CASKADTQYF. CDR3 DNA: TGTGCCAGCAAGGCGGATACGCAGTATTTT.

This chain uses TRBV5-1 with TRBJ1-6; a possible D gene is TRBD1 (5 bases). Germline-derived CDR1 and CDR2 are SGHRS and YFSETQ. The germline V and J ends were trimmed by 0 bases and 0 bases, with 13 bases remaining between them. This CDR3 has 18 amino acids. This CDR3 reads CASSLEIPGSSYNSPLHF. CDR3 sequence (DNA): TGCGCCAGCAGCTTGGAAATTCCAGGGAGCTCCTATAATTCACCCCTCCACTTT. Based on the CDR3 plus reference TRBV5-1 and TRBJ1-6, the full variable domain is KAGVTQTPRYLIKTRGQQVTLSCSPISGHRSVSWYQQTPGQGLQFLFEYFSETQRNKGNFPGRFSGRQFSNSRSEMNVSTLELGDSALYLCASSLEIPGSSYNSPLHFGNGTRLTVT.

Written as DNA, the CDR3 is TGTGCCAGCAGTATTAACTATGGCTACACCTTC. Its protein product is CASSINYGYTF. The V call is TRBV6-1, the J call TRBJ1-2, with no clear D. Germline assignment: CDR1 MNHNS and CDR2 SASEGT. This CDR3 has 11 residues. V gave up 5 bases and J gave up 1 base, with 2 bases separating them.

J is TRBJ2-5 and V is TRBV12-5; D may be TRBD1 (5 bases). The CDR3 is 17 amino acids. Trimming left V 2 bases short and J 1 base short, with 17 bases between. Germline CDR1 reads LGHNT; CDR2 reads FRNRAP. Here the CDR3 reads CASGLRRAGLGQETQYF. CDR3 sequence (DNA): TGTGCTAGTGGTTTGCGTCGGGCAGGGTTGGGCCAAGAGACCCAGTACTTC.

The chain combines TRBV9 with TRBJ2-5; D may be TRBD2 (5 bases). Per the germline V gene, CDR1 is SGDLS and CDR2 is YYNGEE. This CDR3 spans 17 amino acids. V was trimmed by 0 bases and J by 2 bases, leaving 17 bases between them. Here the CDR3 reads CASSVGVDEGTQETQYF. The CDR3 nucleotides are TGTGCCAGCAGCGTAGGGGTTGATGAGGGAACTCAAGAGACCCAGTACTTC.

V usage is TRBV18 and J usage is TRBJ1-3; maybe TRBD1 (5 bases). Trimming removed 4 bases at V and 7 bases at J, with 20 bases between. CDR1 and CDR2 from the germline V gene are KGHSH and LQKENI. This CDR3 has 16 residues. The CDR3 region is CASSLPAGRITNTIYF. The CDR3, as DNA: TGTGCCAGCTCACTGCCCGCAGGGAGGATCACGAACACCATATATTTT.